This entry features one T cell receptor beta chain sequence. Its antigen is unknown. This CDR3 is built from 13 residues. With V trimmed by 5 bases and J by 9 bases, 6 bases remained unmatched. Germline CDR1 and CDR2: LNHDA and SQIVND (reference sequence). TCRdb's copy holds only in-frame clones and misses some; the assay was immunoSEQ multiplex PCR. The table has about 8,000 clones, around 80% seen once. This sample stems from a study of chemoradiotherapy in HPV16-positive cancers. Across the whole study: Candidate HPV-specific T-cell clones and common TCR motifs came from functional assays in two HPV16-positive patients. Findings of the study overall: HPV-responsive T-cell expansion during chemoradiotherapy was linked to improved recurrence-free survival in HPV16-positive patients. Candidate HPV-specific clones and E7-related TCR motifs grew in tumor during treatment.

The clonotype originates from a human donor with HPV-associated anogenital cancer. This rearrangement joins TRBV19 to TRBJ2-2, with 7 bases matching TRBD1. Sample acquisition took place from a patient who underwent chemoradiotherapy. The DNA of the CDR3 is TGTGCCAGTAGTTCACAGGGGTGGCGGGAGCTGTTTTTT. It encodes CASSSQGWRELFF. The full variable domain, with the rest looked up from reference TRBV19 and TRBJ2-2, is DGGITQSPKYLFRKEGQNVTLSCEQNLNHDAMYWYRQDPGQGLRLIYYSQIVNDFQKGDIAEGYSVSREKKESFPLTVTSAQKNPTAFYLCASSSQGWRELFFGEGSRLTVL.